The entry below gives a single TCR beta chain sequence along with its context. Its antigen is as yet unknown. The CDR3 has 14 amino acids. Per the germline V gene, CDR1 is SGHVS and CDR2 is FNYEAQ. Trimming took 6 bases from V and 7 from J, leaving 13 bases between them. The data were taken from a study of CD8 T cells in ankylosing spondylitis. Quantitative 5'-RACE was performed with molecular barcodes, and it yielded the TCR beta libraries. TCRdb re-called the 5' RACE reads with MiXCR, one entry per CDR3 protein. The table shows under 450,000 distinct CDR3 sequences, with roughly 15% occurring only once. Study-wide results and caveats: Peripheral blood samples showed relatively rare disease-linked clones, and these clones were CD8+. Certain motif variants had earlier appeared in reactive arthritis synovial fluid and blood. Matched synovial fluid from ankylosing spondylitis patients was reported to be enriched for disease-linked clones. A motif of eight highly homologous TCR beta variants was seen as apparently characteristic of ankylosing spondylitis blood.

The clonotype was recovered from a male donor with ankylosing spondylitis. The gene calls are TRBV7-6 and TRBJ1-6; perhaps TRBD1 as D (6 bases). Source material: blood, either unsorted or a sorted T cell fraction (not recorded which). CDR3 in DNA: TGTGCCAGCAGTCCAGGACAGAGCAATTCACCCCTCCACTTT. Amino acid sequence: CASSPGQSNSPLHF.